What follows are 28 T cell receptor beta chains derived from one specimen sequenced in a study of CD8 T cells in ankylosing spondylitis. TCRdb called the 5' RACE reads again in MiXCR, with one record for every CDR3 protein. The sample records approximately 200,000 distinct CDR3 sequences, more than 10% being singletons. Sequenced material: blood, either unsorted or a sorted T cell fraction (not recorded which). These receptors originate from a male donor with ankylosing spondylitis or in good health (not recorded which).

This clonotype was found many times. CDR3 sequence: CAWSVSGNQPQHF. DNA for the CDR3: TGTGCCTGGAGTGTGTCAGGGAATCAGCCCCAGCATTTT. V is TRBV30 and J is TRBJ1-5, with a weak D call TRBD1 (5 bases). This CDR3 has 13 residues. Germline V gene sequence: CDR1 GTSNPN, CDR2 SVGIG (reference sequence). Trimming took off 0 bases at V and 4 bases at J, with 7 bases between the two ends.

CDR3 nucleotides: TGTGCCAGCAGTCCCACAGGGGTCCTGAACACTGAAGCTTTCTTT. This sequence encodes CASSPTGVLNTEAFF. The J gene is TRBJ1-1, the V gene TRBV11-3; 7 bases line up with TRBD1. Trimming at V came to 6 bases and at J to 0 bases, leaving 7 bases not matched to a gene. The CDR3 covers 15 residues. CDR1 is SGHNT and CDR2 is YENEEA in the germline V gene.

The rearrangement links TRBV12-3 or TRBV12-4 to TRBJ2-1; D gene ambiguous. There are 12 residues in the CDR3. Deletions cut 6 bases from V and 8 bases from J, with 11 bases between. The DNA for the CDR3 is TGTGCCAGCAGCCCTATCGTCGATGAGCAGTTCTTC. This gives the protein CASSPIVDEQFF.

This clonotype was seen a handful of times. The rearrangement uses TRBV5-1 and TRBJ1-2, with 12 nucleotides matching TRBD1. The trim removed 2 bases at V and 1 base at J, leaving 9 bases unmatched. The germline V gene encodes CDR1 SGHRS and CDR2 YFSETQ. This CDR3 region has 18 residues. Here the CDR3 DNA reads TGCGCCAGCAGCTTCTCCGGGACAGGGGGCCCAATTAACTATGGCTACACCTTC. This encodes CASSFSGTGGPINYGYTF.

This clonotype turned up a few times. The gene calls are TRBV9 and TRBJ2-3; D is unresolved. CDR3 length equals 11 residues. CDR1 is SGDLS, CDR2 YYNGEE, per germline. Trimming left V 0 bases short and J 5 bases short, with 1 base between. The CDR3 nucleotides are TGTGCCAGCAGCGTAGGAGATACGCAGTATTTT. It specifies CASSVGDTQYF.

The chain employs TRBV29-1 and TRBJ1-4; D is possibly TRBD1 (6 bases). V lost 6 bases and J 8 bases, leaving 10 bases between the germline ends. Per germline, CDR1 SQVTM and CDR2 ANQGSEA. CDR3 size: 11 residues. DNA of the CDR3: TGCAGCGTCCACAGGGAAGAAAAACTGTTTTTT. Encoded protein: CSVHREEKLFF.

The chain uses TRBV4-1 and TRBJ2-5; 11 nucleotides align to TRBD2. This CDR3 region has 15 residues. The trim removed 4 bases at V and 0 bases at J, leaving 1 base unmatched. Germline CDR1 and CDR2: MGHRA and YSYEKL. CDR3 nucleotides: TGCGCCAGCAGCCGGGGACTAGCGGACCAAGAGACCCAGTACTTC. It specifies CASSRGLADQETQYF.

This chain connects TRBV27 to TRBJ1-1; TRBD1 aligns across 7 bases. V dropped 4 bases and J dropped 1; count of bases not matched to a gene: 3. The CDR3 extends over 14 amino acids. In germline, CDR1 is MNHEY, CDR2 SMNVEV (reference sequence). The CDR3 bases are TGTGCCAGCAGTTGGGGACAGCCGAACACTGAAGCTTTCTTT. It is translated as CASSWGQPNTEAFF.

The chain carries TRBV18 and TRBJ2-5; perhaps TRBD2 as D (6 bases). Germline CDR1 and CDR2: KGHSH and LQKENI. CDR3 length: 15 residues. V was shortened by 1 base and J by 7 bases, with 16 bases between the two germline ends. Written as DNA, the CDR3 is TGTGCCAGCTCACCACTGTCGGGAGAAAGGGGGACCCAGTACTTC. Translating gives CASSPLSGERGTQYF.

The rearrangement joins TRBV2 to TRBJ1-5, with D possibly matching TRBD1 (5 bases). The ends were cut back, 5 bases at V and 7 bases at J, with 18 bases in the middle. Per germline, CDR1 SNHLY and CDR2 FYNNEI. The length of the CDR3 is 15 residues. The CDR3: CASSTHGGVTQPQHF. The CDR3 coding sequence is TGTGCCAGCAGTACCCACGGAGGGGTAACGCAGCCCCAGCATTTT.

This clonotype appeared many times. The gene calls are TRBV5-6 and TRBJ1-1; 8 nucleotides agree with TRBD1. V trimming: 2 bases; J trimming: 1 base; junction bases outside the gene matches: 1. The CDR3 extends over 14 amino acids. From germline, CDR1 is SGHDT and CDR2 YYEEEE. The CDR3 DNA reads as TGTGCCAGCAGCTTCGGGACAGGGAACACTGAAGCTTTCTTT. Protein product: CASSFGTGNTEAFF.

This chain uses TRBV27 with TRBJ2-7; D is possibly TRBD1 or TRBD2 (5 bases each). The germline V gene has CDR1 MNHEY and CDR2 SMNVEV (reference sequence). CDR3 size: 15 residues. Deletions cut 2 bases from V and 4 bases from J, with 15 bases between. CDR3 amino acids: CASSLAGTAFYEQYF. The CDR3 DNA sequence: TGTGCCAGCAGTTTAGCCGGGACCGCCTTTTACGAGCAGTACTTC.

This clonotype came up a few times. The rearrangement uses TRBV29-1 and TRBJ1-2; the D gene is possibly TRBD1 (5 bases). Deletions cut 3 bases from V and 4 bases from J, with 12 bases between. This CDR3 is 13 amino acids long. The germline V gene has CDR1 SQVTM and CDR2 ANQGSEA. For the CDR3, the DNA is TGCAGCGTTGAGGGGGGGGAATCCTATGGCTACACCTTC. Its translation is CSVEGGESYGYTF.

This chain joins TRBV19 and TRBJ2-3, with 11 bases fitting TRBD2. The CDR3 is 22 residues long. Losses at the gene ends were 3 bases for V and 0 bases for J; bases not matched to a gene: 20. CDR1 and CDR2 (germline): LNHDA, SQIVND (reference sequence). For the CDR3, the DNA is TGTGCCAGTAGTATTTCAGACAAAATCTTCCTAGCGGGGGGTCCTAGCACAGATACGCAGTATTTT. It codes for CASSISDKIFLAGGPSTDTQYF.

The genes are TRBV3-1 and TRBJ2-5, with 10 bases lining up with TRBD2. CDR3 size: 17 residues. The V and J ends lost 4 bases and 0 bases, in that order; junction bases with no gene match: 8. Germline CDR1 is LGHDT and CDR2 is YNNKEL (reference sequence). The CDR3 spells CASSLAGGTSYQETQYF. CDR3 sequence (DNA): TGTGCCAGCAGCCTAGCGGGAGGTACCAGTTACCAAGAGACCCAGTACTTC.

This clonotype was recorded a few times. The V and J genes are TRBV5-1 and TRBJ2-7; 7 positions agree with TRBD2. CDR1 is SGHRS and CDR2 is YFSETQ in the germline V gene. The V gene end was trimmed by 1 base and the J gene end by 3 bases; junction bases not matched to a gene: 4. The CDR3 totals 14 residues. The CDR3 bases are TGCGCCAGCAGCTTGCGGTCTAGCGGCTACGAGCAGTACTTC. Translated: CASSLRSSGYEQYF.

This clonotype was counted between two and nine times. DNA of the CDR3: TGTGCCAGCAGCCGACAGGGGGCGAACACCGGGGAGCTGTTTTTT. This gives the protein CASSRQGANTGELFF. The rearrangement joins TRBV13 to TRBJ2-2; 9 nucleotides agree with TRBD1. Germline trimming cut 5 bases from V and 0 bases from J; bases unmatched to any gene: 1. This CDR3 comprises 15 residues. The germline V gene has CDR1 PRHDT and CDR2 FYEKMQ (reference sequence).

This clonotype was counted a few times. This rearrangement joins TRBV9 to TRBJ1-2; D call uncertain. Germline V gene data show CDR1 as SGDLS and CDR2 as YYNGEE. CDR3 size: 13 residues. Trimming took 6 bases from V and 3 from J, leaving 12 bases between them. The CDR3 region is CASTLDGYYGYTF. In DNA, the CDR3 is TGTGCCAGCACCTTAGACGGATACTATGGCTACACCTTC.

This clonotype appeared a few times. At one of its ends the junction is not consistent with the germline gene, which may arise from a read error. The chain employs TRBV9 and TRBJ2-5; D is perhaps TRBD2 (6 bases). CDR1 SGDLS and CDR2 YYNGEE come from the germline V gene. The CDR3 sequence is 11 residues long. This chain's CDR3 is CASSARETLYF. The DNA of the CDR3 is TGTGCCAGCAGCGCACGGGAGACCCTGTACTTC.

This clonotype has more than one count but fewer than ten. The rearrangement links TRBV25-1 to TRBJ2-1; 9 positions agree with TRBD2. Germline values: CDR1 MGHDK, CDR2 SYGVNS. The CDR3 is made up of 12 amino acids. V lost 11 bases to trimming and J lost 6 bases; unmatched junction nucleotides: 5. The CDR3 nucleotides read TGTGCCGGCGGGGGGGAGGGCAATGAGCAGTTCTTC. Translation gives CAGGGEGNEQFF.

This clonotype came up a few times. The V and J genes are TRBV3-1 and TRBJ1-1; no definite D call. Per germline, CDR1 LGHDT and CDR2 YNNKEL (reference sequence). V dropped 1 base and J dropped 0 bases, with 0 bases sitting between them. This CDR3 has 12 residues. CDR3 in DNA: TGTGCCAGCAGCCAAGTGAACACTGAAGCTTTCTTT. Translating gives CASSQVNTEAFF.

This clonotype was counted only a few times. This chain joins TRBV5-6 and TRBJ2-7; D perhaps matches TRBD1 (5 bases). V was trimmed by 2 bases and J by 3 bases, leaving 9 bases between them. The CDR3 length is 13 residues. CDR1 is SGHDT, CDR2 YYEEEE, per germline. The CDR3 spells CASSFSQDYEQYF. CDR3 nucleotides: TGTGCCAGCAGCTTTTCACAGGACTACGAGCAGTACTTC.

This clonotype has more than one count but fewer than ten. The chain links TRBV7-9 to TRBJ2-7, with D unclear. The germline V gene has CDR1 SEHNR and CDR2 FQNEAQ (reference sequence). Deletions cut 5 bases from V and 0 bases from J, with 14 bases between. This CDR3 contains 15 residues. CDR3 sequence reads: CASSPFSPDSYEQYF. In DNA, the CDR3 is TGTGCCAGCAGCCCGTTTAGTCCGGACTCCTACGAGCAGTACTTC.

The chain uses TRBV20-1 and TRBJ2-1; tentatively, D is TRBD2 (6 bases). Trimming pared 5 bases from V and 3 bases from J, leaving 17 bases between. The CDR3 has 15 residues. Germline V gene sequence: CDR1 DFQATT, CDR2 SNEGSKA (reference sequence). This CDR3 reads CSALSGLTSYNEQFF. The CDR3 bases are TGCAGTGCTCTTAGCGGCCTTACTAGCTACAATGAGCAGTTCTTC.

This clonotype was detected a few times. The V gene is TRBV3-1, the J gene TRBJ1-1; the D gene is possibly TRBD1 (6 bases). This CDR3 is 12 amino acids long. Trimming removed 3 bases at V and 4 bases at J, with 6 bases between. Germline lookup yields CDR1 LGHDT and CDR2 YNNKEL (reference sequence). The CDR3 sequence is CASSQGATEAFF. The CDR3, as DNA: TGTGCCAGCAGCCAGGGGGCCACTGAAGCTTTCTTT.

This chain joins TRBV7-2 and TRBJ2-3; perhaps TRBD2 as D (6 bases). Germline CDR1 reads SGHTA; CDR2 reads FQGNSA. This CDR3 comprises 15 residues. The germline V and J ends were trimmed by 4 bases and 0 bases, with 11 bases remaining between them. Written as DNA, the CDR3 is TGTGCCAGCAGCTGGAGCGGGTCTAGCACAGATACGCAGTATTTT. It encodes CASSWSGSSTDTQYF.

This clonotype was seen a handful of times. This chain uses TRBV27 with TRBJ2-3; unclear D gene. Between the trimmed V and J ends, which lost 0 bases and 7 bases, there was a span of 11 bases. CDR3 size: 14 residues. The germline V gene encodes CDR1 MNHEY and CDR2 SMNVEV (reference sequence). CDR3 sequence: CASSLSERRHTQYF. The CDR3 DNA is TGTGCCAGCAGTTTATCGGAAAGGCGGCATACGCAGTATTTT.

The chain combines TRBV4-1 with TRBJ2-7; 11 nucleotides match TRBD1. Germline loops: CDR1 MGHRA, CDR2 YSYEKL. The V gene end was trimmed by 4 bases and the J gene end by 6 bases; junction bases not matched to a gene: 8. This CDR3 has 15 amino acids. The CDR3 spells CASSRGQGASIEQYF. CDR3 nucleotides: TGCGCCAGCAGCCGAGGACAGGGGGCATCTATCGAGCAGTACTTC.